This T cell receptor (beta chain) is from a study of technical replicates of blood from a few donors. CDR3 length: 13 residues. V lost 4 bases and J lost 5; bases outside the gene matches: 3. Per the germline V gene, CDR1 is MNHNY and CDR2 is SVGAGI (reference sequence). Clones were read by immunoSEQ multiplex PCR, and TCRdb kept only the in-frame ones, dropping some. Of tens of thousands of clones listed, 85% to 95% are singletons. This sequence originates from a human donor in good health. Some clones in this sample may be carry-over from other donors' samples. The gene calls are TRBV6-6 and TRBJ2-5, with 8 bases matching TRBD2. The sample was PBMCs. CDR3 nucleotide sequence: TGTGCCAGCAGTTGGACTAGCCGCGAGACCCAGTACTTC. Amino acids: CASSWTSRETQYF.